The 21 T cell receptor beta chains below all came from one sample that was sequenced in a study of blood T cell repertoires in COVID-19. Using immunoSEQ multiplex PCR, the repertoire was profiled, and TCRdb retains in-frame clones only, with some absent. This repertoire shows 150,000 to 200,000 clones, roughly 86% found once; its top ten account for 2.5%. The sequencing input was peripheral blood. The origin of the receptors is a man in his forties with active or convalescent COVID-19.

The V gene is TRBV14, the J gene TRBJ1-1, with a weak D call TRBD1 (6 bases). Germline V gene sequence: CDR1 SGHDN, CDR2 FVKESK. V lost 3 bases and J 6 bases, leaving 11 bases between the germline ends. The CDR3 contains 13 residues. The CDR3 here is CASSHTGPAEAFF. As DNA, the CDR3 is TGTGCCAGCAGCCATACAGGGCCCGCTGAAGCTTTCTTT.

The CDR3 bases are TGCGCCAGCAGCCAAGTAGGACAGGGGGGAGATGAGCAGTTCTTC. Translation gives CASSQVGQGGDEQFF. The rearrangement joins TRBV4-1 to TRBJ2-1; 10 nucleotides align to TRBD1. Germline assignment: CDR1 MGHRA and CDR2 YSYEKL. V was clipped by 1 base and J by 8 bases; unmatched bases: 5. The CDR3 has 15 residues.

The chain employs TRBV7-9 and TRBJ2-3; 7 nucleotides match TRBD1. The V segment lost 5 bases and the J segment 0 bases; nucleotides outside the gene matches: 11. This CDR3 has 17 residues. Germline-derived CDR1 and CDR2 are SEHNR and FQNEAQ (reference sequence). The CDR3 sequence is CASSPFGWTGSTDTQYF. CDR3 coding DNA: TGTGCCAGCAGCCCGTTCGGTTGGACAGGAAGCACAGATACGCAGTATTTT. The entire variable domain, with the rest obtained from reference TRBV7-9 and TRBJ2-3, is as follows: DTGVSQNPRHKITKRGQNVTFRCDPISEHNRLYWYRQTLGQGPEFLTYFQNEAQLEKSRLLSDRFSAERPKGSFSTLEIQRTEQGDSAMYLCASSPFGWTGSTDTQYFGPGTRLTVL.

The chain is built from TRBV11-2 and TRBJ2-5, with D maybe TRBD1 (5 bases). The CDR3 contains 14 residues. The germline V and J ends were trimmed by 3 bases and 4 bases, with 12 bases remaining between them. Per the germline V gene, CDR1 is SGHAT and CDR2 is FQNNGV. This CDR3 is CASSFTGWGETQYF. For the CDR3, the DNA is TGTGCCAGCAGCTTTACAGGCTGGGGAGAGACCCAGTACTTC.

CDR3 sequence (DNA): TGTGCCAGCAGTGAAGGCGGGAGGGCCCAGTACTTC. It is translated as CASSEGGRAQYF. This chain links TRBV6-1 with TRBJ2-5; 9 bases are a match to TRBD2. The CDR3 is made up of 12 amino acids. The V segment lost 1 base and the J segment 9 bases; nucleotides outside the gene matches: 0. Germline values: CDR1 MNHNS, CDR2 SASEGT.

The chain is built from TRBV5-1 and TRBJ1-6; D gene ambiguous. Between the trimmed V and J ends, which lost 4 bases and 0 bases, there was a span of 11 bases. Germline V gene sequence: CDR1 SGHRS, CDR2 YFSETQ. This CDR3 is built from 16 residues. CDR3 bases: TGCGCCAGCAGCCGGTCGGAGAGCTCCTATAATTCACCCCTCCACTTT. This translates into CASSRSESSYNSPLHF.

This chain's CDR3 is CASSLGGGAETQYF. DNA of the CDR3: TGTGCCAGCAGCTTAGGCGGGGGGGCCGAGACCCAGTACTTC. The chain joins TRBV11-2 to TRBJ2-5, with 9 bases aligning to TRBD2. The CDR3 runs 14 residues. The V gene's germline CDR1 is SGHAT and CDR2 FQNNGV. With 1 base clipped from V and 5 bases from J, the junction kept 2 bases outside the gene matches.

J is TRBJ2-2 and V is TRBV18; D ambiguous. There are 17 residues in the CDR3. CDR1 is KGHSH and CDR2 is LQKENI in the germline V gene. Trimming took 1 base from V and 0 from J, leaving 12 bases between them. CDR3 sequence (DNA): TGTGCCAGCTCACCACTTGTAACTGTCGCGAACACCGGGGAGCTGTTTTTT. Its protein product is CASSPLVTVANTGELFF.

The CDR3 reads CASSLAVLATGASNTGELFF. The CDR3 region has the DNA TGCGCCAGCAGCTTGGCCGTATTGGCTACAGGGGCCTCGAACACCGGGGAGCTGTTTTTT. The chain joins TRBV5-1 to TRBJ2-2, with TRBD1 matching 7 bases. CDR3 size: 20 residues. Per the germline V gene, CDR1 is SGHRS and CDR2 is YFSETQ. V gave up 0 bases and J gave up 0 bases; unmatched junction bases: 14.

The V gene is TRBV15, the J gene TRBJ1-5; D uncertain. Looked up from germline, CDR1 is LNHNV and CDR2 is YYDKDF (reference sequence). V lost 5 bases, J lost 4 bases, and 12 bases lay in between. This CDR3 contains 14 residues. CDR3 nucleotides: TGTGCCACCAGCCCCGTGGGAGGGAATCAGCCCCAGCATTTT. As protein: CATSPVGGNQPQHF.

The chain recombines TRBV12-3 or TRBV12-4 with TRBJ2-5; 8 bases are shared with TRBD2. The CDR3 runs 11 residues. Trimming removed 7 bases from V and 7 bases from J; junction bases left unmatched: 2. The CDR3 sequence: CASTSGGTQYF. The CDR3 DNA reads TGTGCCAGCACCAGCGGGGGGACCCAGTACTTC.

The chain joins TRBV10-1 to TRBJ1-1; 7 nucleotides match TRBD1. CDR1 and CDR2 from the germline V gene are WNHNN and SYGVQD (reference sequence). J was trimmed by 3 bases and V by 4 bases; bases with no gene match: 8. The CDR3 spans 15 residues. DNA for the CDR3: TGCGCCAGCAGTGCTACAGGGGTTTCGGACACTGAAGCTTTCTTT. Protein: CASSATGVSDTEAFF.

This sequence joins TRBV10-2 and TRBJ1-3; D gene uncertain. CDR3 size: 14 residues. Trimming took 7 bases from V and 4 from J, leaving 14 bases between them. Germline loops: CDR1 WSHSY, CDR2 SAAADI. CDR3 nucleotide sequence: TGCGCCAGCACGGGGAGACTTTCGGGAAACACCATATATTTT. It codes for CASTGRLSGNTIYF.

This chain's CDR3 is CASSGEGVGSSTDTQYF. In DNA, the CDR3 is TGTGCCAGCAGTGGGGAGGGGGTTGGTTCTAGCACAGATACGCAGTATTTT. The V gene is TRBV6-1, the J gene TRBJ2-3, with D possibly matching TRBD2 (7 bases). Per the germline V gene, CDR1 is MNHNS and CDR2 is SASEGT. The CDR3 length is 17 residues. Trimming removed 4 bases from V and 0 bases from J, with 17 bases in between.

Here the CDR3 reads CASSLGLAGSETQYF. CDR3 in DNA: TGTGCCAGCAGCTTAGGACTAGCGGGGAGTGAGACCCAGTACTTC. This chain joins TRBV7-2 and TRBJ2-5, with TRBD2 identical over 11 bases. Germline V gene lookup returns CDR1 SGHTA and CDR2 FQGNSA. The CDR3 is made up of 15 amino acids. The ends lost 1 base at V and 5 bases at J; junction bases unmatched: 3.

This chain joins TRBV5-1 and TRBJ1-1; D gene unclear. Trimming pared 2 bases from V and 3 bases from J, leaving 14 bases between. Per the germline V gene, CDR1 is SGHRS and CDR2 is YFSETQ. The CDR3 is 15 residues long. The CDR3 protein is CASSLEVVADTEAFF. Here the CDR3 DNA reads TGCGCCAGCAGCTTAGAAGTCGTCGCGGACACTGAAGCTTTCTTT.

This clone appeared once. CDR3 nucleotides: TGTGCCAGCAGTTCCCGCCTTCGATCCGGGGGTAATAATTCACCCCTCCACTTT. As protein: CASSSRLRSGGNNSPLHF. The genes are TRBV6-2 or TRBV6-3 and TRBJ1-6; D may be TRBD1 (5 bases). CDR1 is MNHEY, CDR2 SVGEGT, per germline. Trimming cost V 4 bases and J 5 bases, with 21 bases left between them. The CDR3 loop spans 18 amino acids.

CDR3 in DNA: TGTGCCAGCAGCGCTGACAGGGGGGGATACAATGAGCAGTTCTTC. This gives the protein CASSADRGGYNEQFF. V is TRBV9 and J is TRBJ2-1; 9 nucleotides match TRBD1. The V segment lost 3 bases and the J segment 4 bases; nucleotides outside the gene matches: 5. Germline values: CDR1 SGDLS, CDR2 YYNGEE. The CDR3 has 15 amino acids.

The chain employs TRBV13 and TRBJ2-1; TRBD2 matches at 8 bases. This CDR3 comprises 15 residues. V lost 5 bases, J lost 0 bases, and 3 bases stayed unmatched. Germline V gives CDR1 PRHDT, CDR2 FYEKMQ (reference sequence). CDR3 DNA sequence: TGTGCCAGCAGCCCGGGGGGGCGCTCCTACAATGAGCAGTTCTTC. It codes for CASSPGGRSYNEQFF.

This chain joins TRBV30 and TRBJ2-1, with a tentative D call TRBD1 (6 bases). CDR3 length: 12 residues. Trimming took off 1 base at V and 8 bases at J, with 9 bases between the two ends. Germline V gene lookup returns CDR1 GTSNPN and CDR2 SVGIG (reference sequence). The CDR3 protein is CAWSASGDEQFF. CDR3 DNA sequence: TGTGCCTGGAGTGCTTCAGGGGATGAGCAGTTCTTC.

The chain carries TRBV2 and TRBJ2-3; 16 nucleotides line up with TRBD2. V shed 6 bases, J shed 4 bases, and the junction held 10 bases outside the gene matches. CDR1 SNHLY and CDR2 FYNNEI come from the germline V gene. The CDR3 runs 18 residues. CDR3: CASSSGTSGGARADTQYF. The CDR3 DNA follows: TGTGCCAGCAGCTCCGGGACTAGCGGGGGGGCCCGGGCAGATACGCAGTATTTT.